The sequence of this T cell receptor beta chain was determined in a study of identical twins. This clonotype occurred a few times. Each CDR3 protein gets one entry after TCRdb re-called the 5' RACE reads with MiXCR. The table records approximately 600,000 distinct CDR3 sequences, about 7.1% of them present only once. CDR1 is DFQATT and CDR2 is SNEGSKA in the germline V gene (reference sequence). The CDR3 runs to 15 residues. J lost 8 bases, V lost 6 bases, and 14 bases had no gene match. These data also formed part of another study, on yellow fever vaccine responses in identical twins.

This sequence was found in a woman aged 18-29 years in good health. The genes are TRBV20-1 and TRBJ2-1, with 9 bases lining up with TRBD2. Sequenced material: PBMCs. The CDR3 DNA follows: TGCAGTGCCGAACCTGGGGCTAGCGGGGTCTATGAGCAGTTCTTC. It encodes CSAEPGASGVYEQFF.